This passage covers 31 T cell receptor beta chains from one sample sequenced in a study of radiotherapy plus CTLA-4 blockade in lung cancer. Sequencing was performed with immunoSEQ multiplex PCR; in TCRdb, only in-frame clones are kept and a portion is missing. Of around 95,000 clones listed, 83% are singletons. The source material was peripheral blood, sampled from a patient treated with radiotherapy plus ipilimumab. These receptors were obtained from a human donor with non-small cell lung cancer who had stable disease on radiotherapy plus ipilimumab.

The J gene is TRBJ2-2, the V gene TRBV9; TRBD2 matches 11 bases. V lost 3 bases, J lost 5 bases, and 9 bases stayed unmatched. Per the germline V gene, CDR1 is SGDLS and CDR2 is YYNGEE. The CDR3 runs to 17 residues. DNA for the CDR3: TGTGCCAGCAGCGGTCGTACTAGCGGGAGTAGTACCGGGGAGCTGTTTTTT. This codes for CASSGRTSGSSTGELFF.

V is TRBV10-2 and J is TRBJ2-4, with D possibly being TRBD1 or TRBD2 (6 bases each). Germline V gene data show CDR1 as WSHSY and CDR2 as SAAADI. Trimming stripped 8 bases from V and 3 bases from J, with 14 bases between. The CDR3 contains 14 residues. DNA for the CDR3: TGCGCCAGCCAAGGGGGGCCGGGCAAAAACATTCAGTACTTC. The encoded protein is CASQGGPGKNIQYF.

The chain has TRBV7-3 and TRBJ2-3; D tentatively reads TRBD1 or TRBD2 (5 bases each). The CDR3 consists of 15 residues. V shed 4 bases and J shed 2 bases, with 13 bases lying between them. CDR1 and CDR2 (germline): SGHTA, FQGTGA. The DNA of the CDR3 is TGTGCCAGCAGCTCCGGGACCACCCTCACAGATACGCAGTATTTT. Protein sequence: CASSSGTTLTDTQYF.

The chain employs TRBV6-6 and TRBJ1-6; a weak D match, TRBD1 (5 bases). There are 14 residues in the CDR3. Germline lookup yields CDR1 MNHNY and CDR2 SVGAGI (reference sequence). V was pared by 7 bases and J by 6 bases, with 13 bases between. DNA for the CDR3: TGTGCCAGCAAGGCGGGGGGGTCTAATTCACCCCTCCACTTT. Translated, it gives CASKAGGSNSPLHF.

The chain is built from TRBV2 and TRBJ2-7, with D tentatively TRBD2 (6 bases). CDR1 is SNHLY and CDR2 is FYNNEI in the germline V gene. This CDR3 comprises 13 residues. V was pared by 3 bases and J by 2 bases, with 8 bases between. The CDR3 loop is CASSERDPYEQYF. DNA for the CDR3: TGTGCCAGCAGTGAGCGGGACCCCTACGAGCAGTACTTC.

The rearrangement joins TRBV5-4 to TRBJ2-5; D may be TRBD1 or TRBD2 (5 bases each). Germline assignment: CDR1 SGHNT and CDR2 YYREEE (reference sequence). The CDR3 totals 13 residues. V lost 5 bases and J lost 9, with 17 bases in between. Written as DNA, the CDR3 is TGTGCCAGCAGTCAAGGGGACCCCAGGGCCCAGTACTTC. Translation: CASSQGDPRAQYF.

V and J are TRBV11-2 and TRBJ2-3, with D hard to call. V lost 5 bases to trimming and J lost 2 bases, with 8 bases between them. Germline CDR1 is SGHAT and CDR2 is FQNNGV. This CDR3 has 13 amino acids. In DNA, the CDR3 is TGTGCCAGCAGCATAGCCTCCACAGATACGCAGTATTTT. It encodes CASSIASTDTQYF.

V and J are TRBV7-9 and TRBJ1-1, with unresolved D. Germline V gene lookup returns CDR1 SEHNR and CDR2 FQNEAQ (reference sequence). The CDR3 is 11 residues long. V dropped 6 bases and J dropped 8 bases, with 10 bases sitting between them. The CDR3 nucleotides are TGTGCCAGCAGTTCCTCATCCGAAGCTTTCTTT. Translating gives CASSSSSEAFF. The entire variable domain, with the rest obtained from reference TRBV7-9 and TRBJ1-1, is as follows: DTGVSQNPRHKITKRGQNVTFRCDPISEHNRLYWYRQTLGQGPEFLTYFQNEAQLEKSRLLSDRFSAERPKGSFSTLEIQRTEQGDSAMYLCASSSSSEAFFGQGTRLTVV.

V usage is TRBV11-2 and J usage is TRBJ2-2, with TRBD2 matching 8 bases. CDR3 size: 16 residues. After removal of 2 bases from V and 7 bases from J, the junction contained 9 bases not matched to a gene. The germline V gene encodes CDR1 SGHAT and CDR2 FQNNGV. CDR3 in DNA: TGTGCCAGCAGCTTATTTGAGACTAGCGTTGGCGGGGAGCTGTTTTTT. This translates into CASSLFETSVGGELFF.

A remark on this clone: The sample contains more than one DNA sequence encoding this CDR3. The CDR3 region is CASSPDRGNTEAFF. The CDR3 region has the DNA TGTGCCAGCTCACCGGACAGGGGGAACACTGAAGCTTTCTTT. This chain joins TRBV18 and TRBJ1-1; 9 bases align to TRBD1. This CDR3 has 14 residues. Losses at the gene ends were 3 bases for V and 1 base for J; bases not matched to a gene: 0. Germline V CDR1 and CDR2: KGHSH, LQKENI.

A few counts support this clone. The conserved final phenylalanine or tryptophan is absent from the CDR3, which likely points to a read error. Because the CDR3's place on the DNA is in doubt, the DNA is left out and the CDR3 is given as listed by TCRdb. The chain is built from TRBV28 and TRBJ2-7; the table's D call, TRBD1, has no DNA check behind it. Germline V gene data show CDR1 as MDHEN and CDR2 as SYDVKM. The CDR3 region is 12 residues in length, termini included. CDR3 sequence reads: CASSFTNRAAQI.

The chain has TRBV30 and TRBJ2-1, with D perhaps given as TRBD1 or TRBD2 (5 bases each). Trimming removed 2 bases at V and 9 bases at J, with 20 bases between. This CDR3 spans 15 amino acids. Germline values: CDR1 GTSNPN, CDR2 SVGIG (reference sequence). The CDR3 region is CAWSWSGLAGGEQFF. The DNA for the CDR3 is TGTGCCTGGAGTTGGTCGGGGCTAGCAGGAGGTGAGCAGTTCTTC.

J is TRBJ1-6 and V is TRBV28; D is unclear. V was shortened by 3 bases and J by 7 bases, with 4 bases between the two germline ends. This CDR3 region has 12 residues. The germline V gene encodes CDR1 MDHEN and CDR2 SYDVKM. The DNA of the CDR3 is TGTGCCAGCAGTTTTGGCAATTCACCCCTCCACTTT. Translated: CASSFGNSPLHF.

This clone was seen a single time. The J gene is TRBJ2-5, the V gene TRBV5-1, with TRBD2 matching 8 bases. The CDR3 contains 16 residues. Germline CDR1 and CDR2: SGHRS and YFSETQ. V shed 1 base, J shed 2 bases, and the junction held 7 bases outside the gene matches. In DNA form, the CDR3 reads TGCGCCAGCAGCTTGAGGGTAGCGGGGAATCAAGAGACCCAGTACTTC. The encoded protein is CASSLRVAGNQETQYF.

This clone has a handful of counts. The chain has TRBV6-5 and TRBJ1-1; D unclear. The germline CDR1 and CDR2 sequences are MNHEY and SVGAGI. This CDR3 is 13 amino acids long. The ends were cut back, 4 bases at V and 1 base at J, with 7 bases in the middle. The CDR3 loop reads CASSLSQNTEAFF. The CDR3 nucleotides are TGTGCCAGCAGTTTATCGCAGAACACTGAAGCTTTCTTT.

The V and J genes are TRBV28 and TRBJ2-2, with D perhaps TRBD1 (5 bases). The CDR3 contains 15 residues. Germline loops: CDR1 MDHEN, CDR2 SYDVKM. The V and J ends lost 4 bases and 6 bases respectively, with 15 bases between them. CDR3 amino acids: CASSSGKLPPGELFF. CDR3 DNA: TGTGCCAGCAGTTCAGGGAAACTGCCCCCCGGGGAGCTGTTTTTT.

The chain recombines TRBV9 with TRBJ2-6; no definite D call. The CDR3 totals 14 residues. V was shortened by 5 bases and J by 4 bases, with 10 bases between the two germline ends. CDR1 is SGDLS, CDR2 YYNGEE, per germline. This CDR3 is CASRSQAGANVLTF. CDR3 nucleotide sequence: TGTGCCAGCAGATCCCAGGCGGGGGCCAACGTCCTGACTTTC. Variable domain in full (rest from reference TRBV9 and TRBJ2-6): DSGVTQTPKHLITATGQRVTLRCSPRSGDLSVYWYQQSLDQGLQFLIQYYNGEERAKGNILERFSAQQFPDLHSELNLSSLELGDSALYFCASRSQAGANVLTFGAGSRLTVL.

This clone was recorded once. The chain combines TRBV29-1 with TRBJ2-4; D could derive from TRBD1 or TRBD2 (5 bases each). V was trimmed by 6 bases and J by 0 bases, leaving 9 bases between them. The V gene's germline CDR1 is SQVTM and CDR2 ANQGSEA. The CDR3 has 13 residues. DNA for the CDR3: TGCAGCGTCGGGACCCGAGCCAAAAACATTCAGTACTTC. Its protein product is CSVGTRAKNIQYF.

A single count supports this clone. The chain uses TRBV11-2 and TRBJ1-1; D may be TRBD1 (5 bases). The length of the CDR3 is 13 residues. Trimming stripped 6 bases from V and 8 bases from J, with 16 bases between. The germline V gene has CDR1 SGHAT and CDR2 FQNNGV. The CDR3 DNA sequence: TGTGCCAGCAGGCCGTTTGACAGTAGGGAAGCTTTCTTT. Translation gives CASRPFDSREAFF.

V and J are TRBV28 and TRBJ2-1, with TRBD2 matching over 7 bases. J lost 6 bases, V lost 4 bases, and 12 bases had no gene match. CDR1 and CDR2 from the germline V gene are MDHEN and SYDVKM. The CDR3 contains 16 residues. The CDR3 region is CASSSFERGTPNEQFF. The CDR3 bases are TGTGCCAGCAGTTCATTTGAGCGGGGCACTCCCAATGAGCAGTTCTTC.

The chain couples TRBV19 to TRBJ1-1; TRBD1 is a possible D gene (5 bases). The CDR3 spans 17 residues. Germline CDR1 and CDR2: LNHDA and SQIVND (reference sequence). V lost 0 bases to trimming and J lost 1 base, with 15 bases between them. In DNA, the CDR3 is TGTGCCAGTAGTATAGAGGGGACGGGGAGAGGGAACACTGAAGCTTTCTTT. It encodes CASSIEGTGRGNTEAFF.

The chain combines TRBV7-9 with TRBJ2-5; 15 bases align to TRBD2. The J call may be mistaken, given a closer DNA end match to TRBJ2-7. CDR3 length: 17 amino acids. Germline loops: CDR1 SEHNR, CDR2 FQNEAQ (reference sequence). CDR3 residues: CASSRGLAGGRSYEQYF. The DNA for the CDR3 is TGTGCCAGCAGCCGCGGACTAGCGGGGGGGAGATCCTACGAGCAGTACTTC.

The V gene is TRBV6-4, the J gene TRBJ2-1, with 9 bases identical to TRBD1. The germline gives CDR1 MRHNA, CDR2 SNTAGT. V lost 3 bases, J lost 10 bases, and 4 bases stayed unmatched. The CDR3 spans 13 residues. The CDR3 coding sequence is TGTGCCAGCAGTGAACAGGGGGCGCGGGAGCAGTTCTTC. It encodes CASSEQGAREQFF.

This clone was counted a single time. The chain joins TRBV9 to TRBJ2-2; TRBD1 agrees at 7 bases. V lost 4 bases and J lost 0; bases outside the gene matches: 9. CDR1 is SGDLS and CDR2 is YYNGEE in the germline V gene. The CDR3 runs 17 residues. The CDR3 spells CASSLRHGTANTGELFF. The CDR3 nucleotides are TGTGCCAGCAGCCTGCGTCACGGGACAGCGAACACCGGGGAGCTGTTTTTT.

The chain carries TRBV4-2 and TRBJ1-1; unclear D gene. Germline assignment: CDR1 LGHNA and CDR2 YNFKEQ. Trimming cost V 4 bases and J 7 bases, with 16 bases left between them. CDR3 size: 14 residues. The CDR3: CASSPVDGYGEAFF. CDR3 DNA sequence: TGTGCCAGCAGCCCGGTTGACGGGTACGGTGAAGCTTTCTTT.

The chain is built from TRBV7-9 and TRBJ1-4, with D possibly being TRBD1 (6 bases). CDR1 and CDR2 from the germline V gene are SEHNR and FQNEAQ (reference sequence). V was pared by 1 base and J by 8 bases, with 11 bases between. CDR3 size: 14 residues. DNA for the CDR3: TGTGCCAGCAGCTTAGGAACAGGGAGAGAAAAACTGTTTTTT. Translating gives CASSLGTGREKLFF.

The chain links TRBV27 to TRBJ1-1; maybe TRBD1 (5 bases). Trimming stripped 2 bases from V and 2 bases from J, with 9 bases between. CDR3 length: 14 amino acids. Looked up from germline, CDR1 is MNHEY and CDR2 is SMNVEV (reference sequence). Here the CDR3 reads CASSLRQLNTEAFF. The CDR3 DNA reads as TGTGCCAGCAGTTTACGACAGTTAAACACTGAAGCTTTCTTT.

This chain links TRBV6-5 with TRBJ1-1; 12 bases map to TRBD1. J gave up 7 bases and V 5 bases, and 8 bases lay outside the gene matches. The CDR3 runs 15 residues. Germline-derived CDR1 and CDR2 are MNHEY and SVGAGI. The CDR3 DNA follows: TGTGCCAGCAGTACCCGGGACAGGGGGCCGATTGAAGCTTTCTTT. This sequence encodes CASSTRDRGPIEAFF.

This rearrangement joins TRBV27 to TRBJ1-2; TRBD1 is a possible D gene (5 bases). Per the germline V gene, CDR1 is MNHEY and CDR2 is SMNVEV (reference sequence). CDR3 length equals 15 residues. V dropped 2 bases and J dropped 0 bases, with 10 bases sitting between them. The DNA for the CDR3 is TGTGCCAGCAGTTTAGGGAGGGGTTCTAACTATGGCTACACCTTC. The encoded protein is CASSLGRGSNYGYTF.

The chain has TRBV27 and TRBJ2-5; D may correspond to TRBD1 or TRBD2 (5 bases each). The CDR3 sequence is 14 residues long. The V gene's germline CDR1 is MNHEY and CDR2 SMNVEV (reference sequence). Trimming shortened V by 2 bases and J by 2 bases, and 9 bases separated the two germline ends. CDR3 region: CASSLRDGQETQYF. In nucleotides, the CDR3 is TGTGCCAGCAGTTTACGGGACGGTCAAGAGACCCAGTACTTC.

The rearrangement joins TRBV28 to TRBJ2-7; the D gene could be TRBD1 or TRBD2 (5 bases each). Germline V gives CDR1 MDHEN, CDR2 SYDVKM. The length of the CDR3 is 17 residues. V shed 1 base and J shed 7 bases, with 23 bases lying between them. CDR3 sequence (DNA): TGTGCCAGCAGTTTATCCCCAATGCCGGGGCCTTTTGGGGAGCAGTACTTC. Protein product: CASSLSPMPGPFGEQYF.